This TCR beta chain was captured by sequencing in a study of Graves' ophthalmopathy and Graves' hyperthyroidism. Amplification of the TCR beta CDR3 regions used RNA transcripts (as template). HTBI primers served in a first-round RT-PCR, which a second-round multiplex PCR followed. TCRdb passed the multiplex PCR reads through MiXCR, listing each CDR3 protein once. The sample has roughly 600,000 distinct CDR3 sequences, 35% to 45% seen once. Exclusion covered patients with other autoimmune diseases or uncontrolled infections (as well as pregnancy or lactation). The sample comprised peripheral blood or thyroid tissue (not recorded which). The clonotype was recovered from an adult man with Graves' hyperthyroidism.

CDR3 sequence: CASSLGSGKYYNEQFF. In nucleotides, the CDR3 is TGCGCCAGCAGCTTAGGTTCAGGGAAGTACTACAATGAGCAGTTCTTC. This rearrangement joins TRBV4-1 to TRBJ2-1; tentative D call: TRBD1 (5 bases). The CDR3 length is 16 residues. Germline values: CDR1 MGHRA, CDR2 YSYEKL. V lost 5 bases to trimming and J lost 3 bases, with 17 bases between them.